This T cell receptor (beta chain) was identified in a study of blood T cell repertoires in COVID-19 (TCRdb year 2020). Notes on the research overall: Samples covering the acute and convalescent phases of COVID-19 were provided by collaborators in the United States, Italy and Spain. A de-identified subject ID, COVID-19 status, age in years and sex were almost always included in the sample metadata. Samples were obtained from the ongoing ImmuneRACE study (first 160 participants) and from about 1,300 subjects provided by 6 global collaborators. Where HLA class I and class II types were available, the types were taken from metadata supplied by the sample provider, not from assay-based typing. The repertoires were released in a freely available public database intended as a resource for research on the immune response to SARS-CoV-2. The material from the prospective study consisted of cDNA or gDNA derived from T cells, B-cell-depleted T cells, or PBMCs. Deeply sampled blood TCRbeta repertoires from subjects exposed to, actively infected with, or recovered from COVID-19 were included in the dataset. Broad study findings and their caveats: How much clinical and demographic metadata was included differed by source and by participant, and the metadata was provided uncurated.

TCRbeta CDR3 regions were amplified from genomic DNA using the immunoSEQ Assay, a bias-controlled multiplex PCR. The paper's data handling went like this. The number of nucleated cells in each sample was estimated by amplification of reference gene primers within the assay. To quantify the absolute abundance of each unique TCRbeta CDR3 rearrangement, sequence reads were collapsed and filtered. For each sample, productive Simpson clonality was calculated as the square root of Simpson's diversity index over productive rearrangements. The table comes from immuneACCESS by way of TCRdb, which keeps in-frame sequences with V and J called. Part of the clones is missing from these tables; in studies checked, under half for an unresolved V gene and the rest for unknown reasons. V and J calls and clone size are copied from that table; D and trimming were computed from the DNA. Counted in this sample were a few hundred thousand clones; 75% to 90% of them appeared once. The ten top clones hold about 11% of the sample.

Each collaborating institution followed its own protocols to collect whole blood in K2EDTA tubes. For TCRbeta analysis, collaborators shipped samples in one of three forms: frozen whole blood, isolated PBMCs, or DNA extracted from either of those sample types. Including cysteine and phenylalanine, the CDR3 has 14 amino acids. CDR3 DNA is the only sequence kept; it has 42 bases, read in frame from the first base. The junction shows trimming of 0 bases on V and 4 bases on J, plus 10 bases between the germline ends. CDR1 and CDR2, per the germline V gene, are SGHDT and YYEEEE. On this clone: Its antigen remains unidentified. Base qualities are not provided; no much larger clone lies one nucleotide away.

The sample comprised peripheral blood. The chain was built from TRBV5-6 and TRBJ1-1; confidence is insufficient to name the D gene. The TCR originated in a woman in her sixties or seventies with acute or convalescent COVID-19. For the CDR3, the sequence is CASSLDPPGTEAFF. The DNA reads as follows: TGTGCCAGCAGCTTGGATCCGCCGGGCACTGAAGCTTTCTTT.